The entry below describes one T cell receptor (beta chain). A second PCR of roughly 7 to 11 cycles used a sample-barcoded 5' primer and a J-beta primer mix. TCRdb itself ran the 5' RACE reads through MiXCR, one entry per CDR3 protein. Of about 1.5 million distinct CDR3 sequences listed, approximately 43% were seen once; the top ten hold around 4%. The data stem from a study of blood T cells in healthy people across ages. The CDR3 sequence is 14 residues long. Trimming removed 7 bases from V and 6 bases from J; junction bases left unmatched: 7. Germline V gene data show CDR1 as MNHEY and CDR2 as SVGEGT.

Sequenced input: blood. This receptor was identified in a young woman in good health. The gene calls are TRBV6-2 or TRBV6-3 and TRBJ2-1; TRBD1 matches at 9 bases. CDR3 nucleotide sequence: TGTGCCAGCATGTTGGACAGGGGTAGCAATGAGCAGTTCTTC. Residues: CASMLDRGSNEQFF.